Listed below are T cell receptor beta chains from one sample, sequenced in a study of shared clonotypes between healthy human individuals. Only in-frame clones appear in the TCRdb table, and some are missing; sequencing was by immunoSEQ multiplex PCR. The sample contains 800,000 to 1,200,000 clones, 75% to 85% of which appear only once. Specimen: memory CD4+ T cells from PBMCs. The receptors come from a man aged 18 to 30 in good health. Some clones in this sample may be carry-over from other donors' samples. The CDR3 runs from the conserved cysteine through the conserved F or W. A D gene is named only where the DNA matches it firmly. Clone size is shown for a subset of rows, as once, few, many or a class of expanded clone.

v_gene	d_gene	abundance	j_gene	CDR3nt	CDR3aa
TRBV5-1	TRBD2	.	TRBJ2-3	TGCGCCAGCAGCCGTCGGGGGACTAGCGGACCAGATACGCAGTATTTT	CASSRRGTSGPDTQYF
TRBV5-1	.	once	TRBJ1-3	TGCGCCAGCAGCTTGGAGGGCTCTGGAAACACCATATATTTT	CASSLEGSGNTIYF
TRBV28	.	.	TRBJ2-1	TGTGCCAGCACCCCCAAGAGAGGAACTGAGCAGTTCTTC	CASTPKRGTEQFF
TRBV11-3	TRBD1	few	TRBJ2-4	TGTGCCAGCAGCCCACGACAGGGGGACATTCAGTACTTC	CASSPRQGDIQYF
TRBV19	.	few	TRBJ1-5	TGTGCCAGTAGTATAGGGGGAAATCAGCCCCAGCATTTT	CASSIGGNQPQHF
TRBV19	.	.	TRBJ1-2	TGTGCCAGTAGTCAGGGTTGGAGCTTCTATGGCTACACCTTC	CASSQGWSFYGYTF
TRBV2	.	.	TRBJ1-5	TGTGCCAGCAGTTTAGACAGGAACAATCAGCCCCAGCATTTT	CASSLDRNNQPQHF
TRBV10-1	TRBD1	.	TRBJ2-2	TGCGCCAGCAGTACAGGGGGCGCGAACACCGGGGAGCTGTTTTTT	CASSTGGANTGELFF
TRBV10-2	TRBD2	.	TRBJ2-5	TGCGCCAGCAGAGAGGTAGCGGGATTGGAAAGGGAGACCCAGTACTTC	CASREVAGLERETQYF
TRBV4-1	TRBD1	.	TRBJ2-7	TGCGCCAGCAGCCACGGACAGGGGGACTACGAGCAGTACTTC	CASSHGQGDYEQYF
TRBV6-1	TRBD1	.	TRBJ2-7	TGTGCCAGCAGTGAAAGGGACAGGGCCTACGAGCAGTACTTC	CASSERDRAYEQYF
TRBV28	.	.	TRBJ1-5	TGTGCCAGCAGCCGAACGGGGAGGGCAGGGCAGCCCCAGCATTTT	CASSRTGRAGQPQHF
TRBV9	.	.	TRBJ1-2	TGTGCCAGCAGCACCGAGCCTCAGGGTAACTATGGCTACACCTTC	CASSTEPQGNYGYTF
TRBV10-3	.	.	TRBJ1-3	TGTGCCATCAGTGGGACGGCTTCCTCTGGAAACACCATATATTTT	CAISGTASSGNTIYF
TRBV5-1	.	.	TRBJ2-7	TGCGCCAGCAGCATCGGACTAGGGGGAGCTTACGAGCAGTACTTC	CASSIGLGGAYEQYF
TRBV28	.	.	TRBJ1-1	TGTGCCAGCAGTCCGAGGGGGGCAGGCCTAACTGAAGCTTTCTTT	CASSPRGAGLTEAFF
TRBV5-1	.	.	TRBJ2-2	TGCGCCAGCAGCTTGGCCCCGGCAGGGAACACCGGGGAGCTGTTTTTT	CASSLAPAGNTGELFF
TRBV5-1	TRBD2	few	TRBJ2-1	TGCGCCAGCAGCTTTGTGCTAGCGGGAGAGTCTGAGCAGTTCTTC	CASSFVLAGESEQFF
TRBV9	TRBD2	.	TRBJ2-3	TGTGCCAGCAGCGTTTCTTCTAGCGGGAGTTCGTCGAGGGTTACAGATACGCAGTATTTT	CASSVSSSGSSSRVTDTQYF
TRBV28	TRBD1	.	TRBJ2-7	TGTGCCAGCAGTTCACCATATGCCGCCGGGGCCAGGGGGTACGAGCAGTACTTC	CASSSPYAAGARGYEQYF
TRBV7-8	.	.	TRBJ1-1	TGTGCCAGCAGCTTAGAGGAGGTCATGAACACTGAAGCTTTCTTT	CASSLEEVMNTEAFF
TRBV27	TRBD2	.	TRBJ2-7	TGTGCCAGCAGTCCATGGACTAGCGGGCCCGCCTACGAGCAGTACTTC	CASSPWTSGPAYEQYF
TRBV6-5	.	.	TRBJ1-5	TGTGCCAGCACCAGTGGGAGCAATCAGCCCCAGCATTTT	CASTSGSNQPQHF
TRBV5-1	.	.	TRBJ2-4	TGCGCCAGCAACGGAGGGGGACTCAGCAAAAACATTCAGTACTTC	CASNGGGLSKNIQYF
TRBV18	.	few	TRBJ2-5	TGTGCCAGCTCACCAAGTAGGGACGGAGAGACCCAGTACTTC	CASSPSRDGETQYF
TRBV9	TRBD1	.	TRBJ2-1	TGTGCCAGCAGCGTAGCCGGGACAGGGGCCCATGAGCAGTTCTTC	CASSVAGTGAHEQFF
TRBV28	TRBD1	.	TRBJ2-3	TGTGCCAGCAGTCCAGATCGCGGGACAGGGGGCCTAGATACGCAGTATTTT	CASSPDRGTGGLDTQYF
TRBV2	TRBD1	.	TRBJ2-1	TGTGCCAGCAGTGAGGACAGGGAGGATGAGCAGTTCTTC	CASSEDREDEQFF
TRBV13	.	.	TRBJ1-4	TGTGCCAGCAGCCTGAGCGGACTATCAACTAATGAAAAACTGTTTTTT	CASSLSGLSTNEKLFF
TRBV5-6	.	.	TRBJ2-1	TGTGCCAGCAGCTTTGAAGTCAATGAGCAGTTCTTC	CASSFEVNEQFF
TRBV10-3	.	.	TRBJ2-7	TGTGCCATCAGTAGGACAGAAGGCTACGAGCAGTACTTC	CAISRTEGYEQYF
TRBV5-6	TRBD2	.	TRBJ2-7	TGTGCCAGCACCTCTTACGGGAGGTACGAGCAGTACTTC	CASTSYGRYEQYF
TRBV7-3	.	.	TRBJ1-1	TGTGCCAGCAGCCCATACCGGGAGGAGAACACTGAAGCTTTCTTT	CASSPYREENTEAFF
TRBV6-5	.	many	TRBJ1-2	TGTGCCAGCAGTGCAACAGTTAGCTATGGCTACACCTTC	CASSATVSYGYTF
TRBV5-1	TRBD1	.	TRBJ1-4	TGCGCCAGCAGCTTGGGACAGGGAACTAATGAAAAACTGTTTTTT	CASSLGQGTNEKLFF
TRBV7-9	TRBD1	few	TRBJ1-1	TGTGCCAGCAGCCGAGGACAGGGTAGCACTGAAGCTTTCTTT	CASSRGQGSTEAFF
TRBV28	TRBD1	.	TRBJ1-3	TGTGCCAGCAGTCCCGCGTCACGGGACAGGGCTGGAAACACCATATATTTT	CASSPASRDRAGNTIYF
TRBV29-1	.	.	TRBJ2-5	TGCAGCGTTGACTCGTTCAACGAGGGGGAGACCCAGTACTTC	CSVDSFNEGETQYF
TRBV25-1	TRBD1	.	TRBJ1-1	TGTGCCAGCAGTGAGCTCGGGGGGACAGGGAGCACTGAAGCTTTCTTT	CASSELGGTGSTEAFF
TRBV5-5	.	.	TRBJ1-1	TGTGCCAGCAACGGAGGGGGCACTGAAGCTTTCTTT	CASNGGGTEAFF